These 20 T cell receptor beta chains were sequenced from one sample in a study of cytomegalovirus exposure and HLA in healthy donors. The method was immunoSEQ multiplex PCR; TCRdb's version includes in-frame clones alone and lacks a portion of them. The profile shows about 250,000 clones, more than 85% of them singletons. The sequenced sample consisted of PBMCs. The receptors stem from a man in his late teens or twenties in good health and CMV-seropositive.

The chain uses TRBV5-1 and TRBJ2-7; TRBD2 matches 8 bases. The CDR3 length is 15 residues. V was pared by 0 bases and J by 7 bases, with 9 bases of the junction left unmatched. Germline CDR1 SGHRS, CDR2 YFSETQ. CDR3 loop: CASSLVWRGAGEQYF. CDR3 bases: TGCGCCAGCAGCTTGGTCTGGCGGGGGGCCGGGGAGCAGTACTTC.

The chain's CDR3 is CASSIRAQVGEQYF. The CDR3 DNA is TGTGCCAGTAGTATTAGAGCGCAGGTCGGGGAGCAGTACTTC. V gene TRBV19 combines with J gene TRBJ2-7; D uncertain. With 3 bases removed from V and 7 bases from J, the gap between germline ends came to 16 bases. This CDR3 spans 14 amino acids. Germline CDR1 LNHDA, CDR2 SQIVND (reference sequence).

The rearrangement uses TRBV29-1 and TRBJ2-7; TRBD1 might be the D (6 bases). Germline V lookup: CDR1 SQVTM, CDR2 ANQGSEA. This CDR3 has 13 amino acids. V was pared by 6 bases and J by 5 bases, with 17 bases between. The CDR3 spells CSVRPTGFNEQYF. CDR3 nucleotide sequence: TGCAGCGTCCGTCCCACAGGGTTCAACGAGCAGTACTTC.

V is TRBV6-5 and J is TRBJ2-1, with 10 bases matching TRBD2. Germline V gene sequence: CDR1 MNHEY, CDR2 SVGAGI. V shed 6 bases and J 8 bases; nucleotides not matched to a gene: 7. This CDR3 region has 14 residues. The CDR3 DNA follows: TGTGCCAGCAGAACCGGGACTAGCGTCCATGAGCAGTTCTTC. Encoded protein: CASRTGTSVHEQFF.

The chain employs TRBV11-1 and TRBJ2-1; weak D call: TRBD2 (6 bases). Germline V lookup: CDR1 SGHAT, CDR2 FQDESV (reference sequence). Trimming took 5 bases from V and 4 from J, leaving 12 bases between them. The CDR3 extends over 14 amino acids. The CDR3 DNA is TGTGCCAGCAGCCCTTGGGACTTTTACAATGAGCAGTTCTTC. Its translation: CASSPWDFYNEQFF.

This chain links TRBV14 with TRBJ2-5; possible D gene TRBD1, 5 bases. The CDR3 consists of 14 residues. CDR1 and CDR2 from the germline V gene are SGHDN and FVKESK. V lost 3 bases, J lost 1 base, and 9 bases lay in between. The CDR3 DNA sequence: TGTGCCAGCAGCCAGCTGGGGCCCCAAGAGACCCAGTACTTC. Translation gives CASSQLGPQETQYF.

CDR3 sequence: CASSDASRGDDEQFF. The CDR3 DNA reads as TGTGCCAGCAGTGACGCCAGCCGGGGGGACGATGAGCAGTTCTTC. The V and J genes are TRBV25-1 and TRBJ2-1, with 7 nucleotides matching TRBD2. The CDR3 has 15 amino acids. With 3 bases clipped from V and 8 bases from J, the junction kept 10 bases outside the gene matches. Germline CDR1 and CDR2: MGHDK and SYGVNS.

In this sample, this clone turned up once. This chain joins TRBV9 and TRBJ2-1; a weak D match, TRBD2 (5 bases). Trimming took off 2 bases at V and 5 bases at J, with 14 bases between the two ends. Germline V gene lookup returns CDR1 SGDLS and CDR2 YYNGEE. The CDR3 contains 15 residues. CDR3 in DNA: TGTGCCAGCAGCGTGAGGGCGAGGGAGAACAATGAGCAGTTCTTC. Amino acids: CASSVRARENNEQFF.

The chain carries TRBV29-1 and TRBJ1-2; 8 bases map to TRBD1. Germline V gene sequence: CDR1 SQVTM, CDR2 ANQGSEA. This CDR3 is 14 amino acids long. The junction had 6 bases not matched to a gene; V was cut back by 3 bases and J by 3 bases. CDR3 region: CSVDPEGQDYGYTF. For the CDR3, the DNA is TGCAGCGTTGACCCCGAGGGACAGGACTATGGCTACACCTTC.

The V and J genes are TRBV5-4 and TRBJ1-2; 9 bases map to TRBD1. V lost 3 bases to trimming and J lost 5 bases; unmatched junction nucleotides: 8. Germline V lookup: CDR1 SGHNT, CDR2 YYREEE (reference sequence). The CDR3 contains 15 residues. CDR3 nucleotides: TGTGCCAGCAGCTCAGAATATGGGACAGGGTATGGCTACACCTTC. It is translated as CASSSEYGTGYGYTF.

This clone showed up just once. This chain joins TRBV19 and TRBJ1-1; maybe TRBD1 (5 bases). The CDR3 consists of 14 residues. Trimming pared 3 bases from V and 2 bases from J, leaving 10 bases between. The V gene's germline CDR1 is LNHDA and CDR2 SQIVND (reference sequence). CDR3 amino acids: CASSIWGLNTEAFF. DNA for the CDR3: TGTGCCAGTAGTATCTGGGGACTAAACACTGAAGCTTTCTTT.

This chain connects TRBV15 to TRBJ1-2; 7 nucleotides match TRBD1. J lost 0 bases, V lost 1 base, and 5 bases had no gene match. The germline gives CDR1 LNHNV, CDR2 YYDKDF (reference sequence). The CDR3 extends over 16 amino acids. The CDR3 nucleotides read TGTGCCACCAGCAGAGCCGGACAGGCAGCTAACTATGGCTACACCTTC. As protein: CATSRAGQAANYGYTF. The full variable domain, completed using reference TRBV15 and TRBJ1-2, is DAMVIQNPRYQVTQFGKPVTLSCSQTLNHNVMYWYQQKSSQAPKLLFHYYDKDFNNEADTPDNFQSRRPNTSFCFLDIRSPGLGDTAMYLCATSRAGQAANYGYTFGSGTRLTVV.

CDR3 bases: TGTGCCAGCAGGGAGACGGCGAACACTGAAGCTTTCTTT. It specifies CASRETANTEAFF. The genes are TRBV2 and TRBJ1-1; no reliable D call. V lost 6 bases and J lost 1, with 9 bases in between. Germline lookup yields CDR1 SNHLY and CDR2 FYNNEI. The CDR3 covers 13 residues. Supplemented by reference TRBV2 and TRBJ1-1, the full variable domain reads EPEVTQTPSHQVTQMGQEVILRCVPISNHLYFYWYRQILGQKVEFLVSFYNNEISEKSEIFDDQFSVERPDGSNFTLKIRSTKLEDSAMYFCASRETANTEAFFGQGTRLTVV.

This clone was found once. The chain recombines TRBV9 with TRBJ1-4; D gene unclear. V dropped 0 bases and J dropped 8 bases, with 17 bases sitting between them. CDR1 SGDLS and CDR2 YYNGEE come from the germline V gene. This CDR3 is 16 amino acids long. CDR3 amino acids: CASSVGHSQDREKLFF. As DNA, the CDR3 is TGTGCCAGCAGCGTAGGGCATAGTCAGGATCGGGAAAAACTGTTTTTT.

J is TRBJ2-1 and V is TRBV11-2, with 8 positions matching TRBD2. J was trimmed by 0 bases and V by 5 bases; bases with no gene match: 6. The CDR3 totals 16 residues. Looked up from germline, CDR1 is SGHAT and CDR2 is FQNNGV. CDR3 DNA sequence: TGTGCCAGCAGCGGGGGAAGCGGGAGCTCCTACAATGAGCAGTTCTTC. Its protein is CASSGGSGSSYNEQFF.

The chain employs TRBV6-1 and TRBJ1-5; D is unclear. The CDR3 spans 15 residues. V was shortened by 7 bases and J by 2 bases, with 15 bases between the two germline ends. Looked up from germline, CDR1 is MNHNS and CDR2 is SASEGT. The CDR3 DNA follows: TGTGCCAGCAACCCCTCAGGAGGAGGCAATCAGCCCCAGCATTTT. It is translated as CASNPSGGGNQPQHF.

The chain links TRBV5-1 to TRBJ2-7; D gene ambiguous. The CDR3 runs to 13 residues. Germline V lookup: CDR1 SGHRS, CDR2 YFSETQ. The germline V and J ends were trimmed by 2 bases and 6 bases, with 12 bases remaining between them. The CDR3 loop reads CASSLERRGEQYF. DNA for the CDR3: TGCGCCAGCAGCTTAGAACGGCGAGGCGAGCAGTACTTC.

V is TRBV2 and J is TRBJ1-3; D is unresolved. The CDR3 extends over 16 amino acids. Germline CDR1 SNHLY, CDR2 FYNNEI. V was clipped by 5 bases and J by 0 bases, with 14 bases between them. CDR3 residues: CASSFSHTGSGNTIYF. CDR3 sequence (DNA): TGTGCCAGCAGTTTTTCCCACACGGGCTCTGGAAACACCATATATTTT.

The chain employs TRBV10-3 and TRBJ2-7, with D perhaps TRBD2 (6 bases). The CDR3 loop spans 15 amino acids. From germline, CDR1 is ENHRY and CDR2 SYGVKD. The V end lost 0 bases, the J end lost 2 bases, and 11 bases lay between the germline ends. CDR3 nucleotides: TGTGCCATCAGTGAGTCTAGCGGAGCTACCTACGAGCAGTACTTC. It specifies CAISESSGATYEQYF.

This rearrangement joins TRBV29-1 to TRBJ2-1, with 8 bases fitting TRBD2. Germline trimming cut 1 base from V and 6 bases from J; bases unmatched to any gene: 8. The V gene's germline CDR1 is SQVTM and CDR2 ANQGSEA. This CDR3 has 15 residues. CDR3 amino acids: CSVEAAGVGVNEQFF. The CDR3 nucleotides are TGCAGCGTTGAAGCAGCGGGAGTGGGGGTCAATGAGCAGTTCTTC.